This T cell receptor (beta chain) was profiled in a study of T-cell memory formation after mild COVID-19. V lost 4 bases, J lost 0 bases, and 5 bases stayed unmatched. Germline V CDR1 and CDR2: SQVTM, ANQGSEA. CDR3 length: 15 amino acids. Study observations and caveats: Day 15 to 85 contracting clones showed balanced CD4/CD8; later expanders leaned CD4+. There were some responding clones in pre-infection memory, which suggested that cross-reactive memory had joined.

In this sample, this clonotype turned up a few times. Its antigen is not known. 5'RACE with constant-segment primers built TCRalpha and TCRbeta cDNA libraries with UMIs. One entry per CDR3 protein, called by TCRdb with MiXCR from the 5' RACE reads. This table holds 550,000 to 700,000 distinct CDR3 sequences, roughly 18% found once. The sequenced sample was PBMCs or a T cell subset sorted from them (not recorded which). The sequence was collected from an adult woman who had mild COVID-19 (a few samples of this study predate the infection). Cell type and time point are not known. The chain is built from TRBV29-1 and TRBJ2-2; 7 nucleotides agree with TRBD2. The CDR3 reads CSVVSSGTNTGELFF. CDR3 coding DNA: TGCAGCGTTGTCTCTAGCGGAACGAACACCGGGGAGCTGTTTTTT.